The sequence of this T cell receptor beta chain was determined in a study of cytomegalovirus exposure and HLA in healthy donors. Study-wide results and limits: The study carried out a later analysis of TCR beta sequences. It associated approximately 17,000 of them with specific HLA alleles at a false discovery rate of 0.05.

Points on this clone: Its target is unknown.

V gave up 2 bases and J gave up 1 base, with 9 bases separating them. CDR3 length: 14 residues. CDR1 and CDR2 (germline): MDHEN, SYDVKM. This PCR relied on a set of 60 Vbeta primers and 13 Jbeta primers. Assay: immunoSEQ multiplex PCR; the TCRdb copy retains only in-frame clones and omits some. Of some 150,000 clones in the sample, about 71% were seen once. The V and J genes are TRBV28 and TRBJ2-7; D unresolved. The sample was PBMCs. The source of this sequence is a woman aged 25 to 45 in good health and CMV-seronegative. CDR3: CASSLLVFSYEQYF. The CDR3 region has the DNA TGTGCCAGCAGTTTACTAGTCTTTTCCTACGAGCAGTACTTC.